This T cell receptor beta chain originates from a study of blood T cell repertoires in COVID-19. Sequenced by immunoSEQ multiplex PCR; TCRdb stores in-frame clones only, minus some. The data show 140,000 to 150,000 clones, 80% to 90% seen once. The Seattle site enrolled patients during active infection and followed them longitudinally. This CDR3 comprises 15 residues. Looked up from germline, CDR1 is KGHDR and CDR2 is SFDVKD. Trimming stripped 3 bases from V and 3 bases from J, with 11 bases between. The TCR comes from a woman aged 55-69 years with COVID-19, enrolled during active disease. V is TRBV24-1 and J is TRBJ2-1, with a tentative D call TRBD2 (5 bases). Sequenced input: peripheral blood. CDR3 sequence: CATSDITSDYNEQFF. The CDR3, as DNA: TGTGCCACCAGTGATATCACTAGTGACTACAATGAGCAGTTCTTC.